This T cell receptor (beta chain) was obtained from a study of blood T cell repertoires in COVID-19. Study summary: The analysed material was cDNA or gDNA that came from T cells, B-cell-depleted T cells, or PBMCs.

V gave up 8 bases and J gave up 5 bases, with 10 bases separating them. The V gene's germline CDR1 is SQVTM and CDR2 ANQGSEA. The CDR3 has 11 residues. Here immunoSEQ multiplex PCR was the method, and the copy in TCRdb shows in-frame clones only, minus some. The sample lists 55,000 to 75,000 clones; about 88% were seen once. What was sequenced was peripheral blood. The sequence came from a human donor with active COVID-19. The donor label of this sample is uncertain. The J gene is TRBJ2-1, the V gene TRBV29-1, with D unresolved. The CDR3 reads CSQSVNNEQFF. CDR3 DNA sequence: TGCAGCCAGAGCGTCAACAATGAGCAGTTCTTC.